Below are 22 T cell receptor beta chains sequenced from a single sample in a study of early T cells in non-severe SARS-CoV-2 infection. TCRdb itself ran the 5' RACE reads through MiXCR, one entry per CDR3 protein. The sample contains 40,000 to 55,000 distinct CDR3 sequences, under 4.5% of which appear only once. What was sequenced was whole blood. The receptors here all came from an adult who was a healthcare worker with PCR-confirmed SARS-CoV-2 infection or an uninfected control (not recorded which).

This clonotype was seen many times. This chain connects TRBV29-1 to TRBJ1-4; 7 nucleotides agree with TRBD1. With V trimmed by 2 bases and J by 8 bases, 8 bases remained unmatched. The germline gives CDR1 SQVTM, CDR2 ANQGSEA. The CDR3 length is 14 residues. CDR3 loop: CSVEIGRGIEKLFF. CDR3 DNA: TGCAGCGTTGAAATCGGCAGGGGGATAGAAAAACTGTTTTTT.

The genes are TRBV28 and TRBJ2-5; D may be TRBD1 (6 bases). V was cut by 4 bases and J by 2 bases, with 8 bases left in between. The CDR3 has 13 amino acids. CDR1 MDHEN and CDR2 SYDVKM come from the germline V gene. CDR3 DNA sequence: TGTGCCAGCAGTTCAGGACAGCAAGAGACCCAGTACTTC. Its translation is CASSSGQQETQYF. Looking up the rest from reference TRBV28 and TRBJ2-5 gives the full variable domain: DVKVTQSSRYLVKRTGEKVFLECVQDMDHENMFWYRQDPGLGLRLIYFSYDVKMKEKGDIPEGYSVSREKKERFSLILESASTNQTSMYLCASSSGQQETQYFGPGTRLLVL.

This clonotype was counted between two and nine times. V is TRBV10-3 and J is TRBJ2-7; the D gene is possibly TRBD1 (6 bases). This CDR3 is 13 amino acids long. Trimming shortened V by 10 bases and J by 0 bases, and 13 bases separated the two germline ends. Germline V CDR1 and CDR2: ENHRY, SYGVKD. CDR3 coding DNA: TGTGCCACCTCACCAGGGGTCTCCTACGAGCAGTACTTC. Its protein product is CATSPGVSYEQYF.

This clonotype was seen repeatedly, ten times or more. The rearrangement links TRBV29-1 to TRBJ1-2; D is unclear. This CDR3 contains 13 residues. Germline CDR1 reads SQVTM; CDR2 reads ANQGSEA. The V end lost 7 bases, the J end lost 4 bases, and 16 bases lay between the germline ends. The chain's CDR3 is CSAETTNFYGYTF. The CDR3 DNA follows: TGCAGCGCCGAAACGACAAATTTCTATGGCTACACCTTC.

This clonotype was seen many times. This rearrangement joins TRBV18 to TRBJ1-3; D is undetermined. The CDR3 has 15 amino acids. Trimming pared 0 bases from V and 1 base from J, leaving 7 bases between. Germline V gene data show CDR1 as KGHSH and CDR2 as LQKENI. The CDR3 loop reads CASSPPGRSGNTIYF. As DNA, the CDR3 is TGTGCCAGCTCACCACCCGGCAGGTCTGGAAACACCATATATTTT. The variable domain in full, with the rest retrieved from reference TRBV18 and TRBJ1-3, is NAGVMQNPRHLVRRRGQEARLRCSPMKGHSHVYWYRQLPEEGLKFMVYLQKENIIDESGMPKERFSAEFPKEGPSILRIQQVVRGDSAAYFCASSPPGRSGNTIYFGEGSWLTVV.

This clonotype occurred many times. The chain uses TRBV12-3 or TRBV12-4 and TRBJ1-6, with D tentatively TRBD1 (6 bases). Trimming took 7 bases from V and 5 from J, leaving 15 bases between them. The CDR3 totals 15 residues. CDR3 sequence: CASTFADRDNSPLHF. CDR3 coding DNA: TGTGCCAGCACCTTCGCGGACAGAGATAATTCACCCCTCCACTTT.

This clonotype occurred many times. This rearrangement joins TRBV7-9 to TRBJ2-5; D is perhaps TRBD2 (5 bases). The CDR3 is 16 amino acids. The germline V gene encodes CDR1 SEHNR and CDR2 FQNEAQ (reference sequence). V lost 1 base to trimming and J lost 1 base, with 13 bases between them. The CDR3 sequence: CASSLGVARFQETQYF. In DNA, the CDR3 is TGTGCCAGCAGCTTAGGGGTAGCGAGATTCCAAGAGACCCAGTACTTC.

The chain carries TRBV29-1 and TRBJ2-7; the D is unclear. CDR3 length: 11 residues. Trimming removed 4 bases from V and 3 bases from J, with 7 bases in between. Germline V gene lookup returns CDR1 SQVTM and CDR2 ANQGSEA. The CDR3 DNA sequence: TGCAGCGTTGCGGGCAGCTACGAGCAGTACTTC. It encodes CSVAGSYEQYF.

Ten or more counts support this clonotype. The V call is TRBV7-8, the J call TRBJ1-2; D remains ambiguous. Per the germline V gene, CDR1 is SGHVS and CDR2 is FQNEAQ. The ends were cut back, 3 bases at V and 4 bases at J, with 12 bases in the middle. The CDR3 spans 14 residues. The CDR3 sequence is CASSFKAGPYGYTF. Here the CDR3 DNA reads TGTGCCAGCAGCTTTAAAGCCGGACCCTATGGCTACACCTTC.

This clonotype was seen a few times. The chain is built from TRBV12-3 or TRBV12-4 and TRBJ2-3; TRBD1 is a possible D gene (6 bases). The CDR3 is 16 residues long. Trimming removed 5 bases from V and 0 bases from J, with 15 bases in between. The CDR3 reads CASSPWTEASTDTQYF. The CDR3 nucleotides read TGTGCCAGCAGTCCGTGGACAGAAGCTAGCACAGATACGCAGTATTTT.

This clonotype was recorded many times. V gene TRBV20-1 combines with J gene TRBJ2-3, with D possibly being TRBD2 (6 bases). The germline gives CDR1 DFQATT, CDR2 SNEGSKA (reference sequence). V lost 3 bases and J lost 3, with 7 bases in between. There are 12 residues in the CDR3. The CDR3 loop reads CSASGSTDTQYF. In DNA form, the CDR3 reads TGCAGTGCTAGCGGGAGTACAGATACGCAGTATTTT.

This clonotype was counted many times. The chain joins TRBV9 to TRBJ2-5; TRBD1 might be the D (6 bases). V was shortened by 3 bases and J by 1 base, with 10 bases between the two germline ends. This CDR3 contains 14 residues. CDR1 and CDR2 (germline): SGDLS, YYNGEE. CDR3 amino acids: CASSGGTLQETQYF. The CDR3, as DNA: TGTGCCAGCAGCGGAGGGACACTCCAAGAGACCCAGTACTTC.

There are a few counts of this clonotype. Relative to the germline gene, one junction end is altered; a read error may explain this. V gene TRBV6-5 combines with J gene TRBJ1-6; D is unclear. CDR1 and CDR2 from the germline V gene are MNHEY and SVGAGI. The CDR3 consists of 13 residues. The CDR3 is CVSSRTGISPLHF. As DNA, the CDR3 is TGTGTCAGCAGCCGGACTGGGATCTCACCCCTCCACTTT.

This clonotype was seen many times. This chain uses TRBV7-2 with TRBJ2-7; 7 bases agree with TRBD2. The CDR3 sequence is 16 residues long. Trimming removed 0 bases from V and 5 bases from J; junction bases left unmatched: 10. Germline CDR1 reads SGHTA; CDR2 reads FQGNSA. CDR3 protein: CASSLAWEGGVNEQYF. The CDR3 DNA follows: TGTGCCAGCAGCTTAGCGTGGGAGGGAGGGGTCAACGAGCAGTACTTC.

This clonotype was seen many times. The chain uses TRBV27 and TRBJ2-5; D is unclear. Per germline, CDR1 MNHEY and CDR2 SMNVEV (reference sequence). There are 15 residues in the CDR3. With 5 bases removed from V and 4 bases from J, the gap between germline ends came to 17 bases. The CDR3 coding sequence is TGTGCCAGCAGTAGGTACGTGGGTACGGGAGAGACCCAGTACTTC. This encodes CASSRYVGTGETQYF.

The rearrangement links TRBV10-3 to TRBJ1-1; TRBD1 is a possible D gene (6 bases). The germline V and J ends were trimmed by 5 bases and 6 bases, with 13 bases remaining between them. The CDR3 runs 13 residues. CDR1 is ENHRY and CDR2 is SYGVKD in the germline V gene. CDR3 sequence reads: CAISTPGDSEAFF. CDR3 in DNA: TGTGCCATCAGTACGCCAGGGGACTCTGAAGCTTTCTTT.

This clonotype is deemed medium-sized. The chain has TRBV7-2 and TRBJ1-2; 7 bases line up with TRBD1. The V gene end was trimmed by 3 bases and the J gene end by 2 bases; junction bases not matched to a gene: 3. This CDR3 has 14 residues. The germline gives CDR1 SGHTA, CDR2 FQGNSA. This CDR3 is CASSLGQQNYGYTF. Here the CDR3 DNA reads TGTGCCAGCAGCTTGGGACAGCAGAACTATGGCTACACCTTC.

The table lists this clonotype with many counts. The chain joins TRBV3-1 to TRBJ1-1, with 8 positions matching TRBD1. The V segment lost 4 bases and the J segment 2 bases; nucleotides outside the gene matches: 3. Germline-derived CDR1 and CDR2 are LGHDT and YNNKEL (reference sequence). The CDR3 is 14 amino acids. CDR3 DNA: TGTGCCAGCAGCCCTGACAGGGGAAACACTGAAGCTTTCTTT. The encoded protein is CASSPDRGNTEAFF.

The CDR3 spells CASSDLIGDEQYF. The CDR3 nucleotides read TGTGCCAGCAGTGATCTGATTGGTGACGAGCAGTACTTC. The chain recombines TRBV25-1 with TRBJ2-7, with D hard to call. The CDR3 contains 13 residues. Trimming removed 3 bases at V and 5 bases at J, with 11 bases between. Germline V gene lookup returns CDR1 MGHDK and CDR2 SYGVNS.

In its sample, this clonotype was seen many times. V is TRBV19 and J is TRBJ2-1; D is tentatively TRBD1 or TRBD2 (6 bases each). The CDR3 sequence is 14 residues long. Trimming removed 0 bases at V and 10 bases at J, with 13 bases between. The germline CDR1 and CDR2 sequences are LNHDA and SQIVND (reference sequence). This CDR3 is CASSIDRRGPEQFF. CDR3 nucleotides: TGTGCCAGTAGTATAGATCGACGGGGGCCAGAGCAGTTCTTC. The variable domain in full, completed from reference TRBV19 and TRBJ2-1, reads DGGITQSPKYLFRKEGQNVTLSCEQNLNHDAMYWYRQDPGQGLRLIYYSQIVNDFQKGDIAEGYSVSREKKESFPLTVTSAQKNPTAFYLCASSIDRRGPEQFFGPGTRLTVL.

The chain has TRBV27 and TRBJ2-7; no clear D gene. Germline CDR1 and CDR2: MNHEY and SMNVEV (reference sequence). Between the trimmed V and J ends, which lost 6 bases and 6 bases, there was a span of 18 bases. The CDR3 length is 14 residues. The CDR3 here is CASRRAFSTPEQYF. DNA for the CDR3: TGTGCCAGCAGACGCGCCTTTTCCACACCCGAGCAGTACTTC.

This clonotype was observed many times. The rearrangement uses TRBV7-6 and TRBJ2-1; a possible D gene is TRBD2 (5 bases). The CDR3 spans 17 residues. V lost 8 bases and J 0 bases, leaving 20 bases between the germline ends. From germline, CDR1 is SGHVS and CDR2 FNYEAQ. The CDR3 DNA follows: TGTGCCAGCGCGCAAAGTGTACCGGGGAGCTCCTACAATGAGCAGTTCTTC. Amino acids: CASAQSVPGSSYNEQFF.